This T cell receptor (beta chain) emerged from a study of blood T cell repertoires in COVID-19 (TCRdb year 2020). Looking at the study overall: Samples covering the acute and convalescent phases of COVID-19 were provided by collaborators in the United States, Italy and Spain. The prospective study material was composed of cDNA or gDNA derived from T cells, B-cell-depleted T cells, or PBMCs. Deeply sampled blood TCRbeta repertoires from subjects exposed to, actively infected with, or recovered from COVID-19 were included in the dataset. The repertoires were released in a freely available public database meant as a resource for research on the immune response to SARS-CoV-2. The samples were drawn from two sources: the first 160 participants of the ongoing ImmuneRACE study, and 1,000 to 1,500 subjects contributed by 6 global collaborators. Sample metadata almost always included a de-identified subject ID, COVID-19 status, age in years and sex. Where available, HLA class I and class II types were taken from metadata supplied by the sample provider and were not determined by assay-based typing. What the study reported, not specific to this receptor: Clinical and demographic metadata were provided uncurated, with the amount varying by source and participant.

In regard to this clone: Its antigen remains undetermined. The junction differs from germline at one of its ends, possibly a read error.

TCRbeta CDR3 regions were amplified from genomic DNA by means of the immunoSEQ Assay, a bias-controlled multiplex PCR. The paper's processing steps were these. The number of nucleated cells in each sample was estimated from the amplification of reference gene primers within the assay. To quantify the absolute abundance of each unique TCRbeta CDR3 rearrangement, sequence reads were collapsed and filtered. For each sample, productive Simpson clonality was calculated as the square root of Simpson's diversity index across productive rearrangements. This is the immuneACCESS table as TCRdb keeps it, with only in-frame sequences that have V and J called. A part of the clones is gone; compared with another copy, unresolved V genes explain less than half, and the rest is unexplained. That table supplies the V and J calls and clone size; D and trimming were determined from the DNA. This sample is represented by about 100,000 clones; 79% of them were singletons. The leading ten clones occupy around a sixth of the sample.

Whole blood was collected in K2EDTA tubes by collaborating institutions according to the institutions' own protocols. For TCRbeta analysis, collaborators shipped samples in one of three forms: frozen whole blood, isolated PBMCs, or DNA extracted from either of those sample types. Its CDR3 holds 15 amino acids, cysteine through phenylalanine. Of the read, only the CDR3 DNA is kept; its 45 bases are in frame from base 1. Based on the germline V gene, the CDR1 and CDR2 sequences are SGHRS and YFSETQ. The sequence links TRBV5-1 to TRBJ2-3; TRBD2 aligns with 9 central bases. The source material was peripheral blood. This TCR was recovered from a woman over 75 with active or convalescent COVID-19. CDR3 region: CASSLSGRTADTQYF. Here is the DNA: TGTGCCAGCAGCTTAAGCGGGAGGACCGCAGATACGCAGTATTTT.